This T cell receptor (beta chain) derives from a study of shared clonotypes between healthy human individuals. Repertoires were generated with immunoSEQ multiplex PCR, while TCRdb's copy carries only in-frame clones and drops some. There are 2 million to 2.5 million clones in the sample; more than 85% occur only once, and about 0.39% lies in the top ten. This CDR3 has 13 amino acids. CDR1 and CDR2 from the germline V gene are SGHNT and YENEEA. V dropped 9 bases and J dropped 0 bases, with 9 bases sitting between them. V gene TRBV11-3 combines with J gene TRBJ1-5; D call uncertain. Sequenced material: naive CD4+ T cells from PBMCs. Subset specified: CD45RA+ positively selected. This receptor was identified in a man aged 18 to 35 in good health. Some clones in this sample may be carry-over from other donors' samples. The CDR3 is CASVGDSNQPQHF. The DNA for the CDR3 is TGTGCCAGTGTAGGTGATAGCAATCAGCCCCAGCATTTT.